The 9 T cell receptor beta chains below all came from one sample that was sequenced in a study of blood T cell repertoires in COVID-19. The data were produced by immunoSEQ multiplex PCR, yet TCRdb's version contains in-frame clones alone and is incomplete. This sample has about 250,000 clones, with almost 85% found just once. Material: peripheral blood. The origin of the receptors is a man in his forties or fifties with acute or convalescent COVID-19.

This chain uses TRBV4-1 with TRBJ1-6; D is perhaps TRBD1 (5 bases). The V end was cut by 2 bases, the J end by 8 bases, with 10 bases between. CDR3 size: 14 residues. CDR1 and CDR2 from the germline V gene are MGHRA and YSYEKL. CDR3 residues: CASSQIGRDSPLHF. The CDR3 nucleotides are TGCGCCAGCAGCCAAATTGGCAGGGATTCACCCCTCCACTTT.

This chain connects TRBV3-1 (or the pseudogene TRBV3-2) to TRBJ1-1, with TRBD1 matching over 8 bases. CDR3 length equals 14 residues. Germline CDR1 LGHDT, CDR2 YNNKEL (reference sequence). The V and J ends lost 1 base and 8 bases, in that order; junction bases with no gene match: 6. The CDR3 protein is CASSQGPRQGEAFF. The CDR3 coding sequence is TGTGCCAGCAGCCAAGGACCAAGACAGGGGGAAGCTTTCTTT.

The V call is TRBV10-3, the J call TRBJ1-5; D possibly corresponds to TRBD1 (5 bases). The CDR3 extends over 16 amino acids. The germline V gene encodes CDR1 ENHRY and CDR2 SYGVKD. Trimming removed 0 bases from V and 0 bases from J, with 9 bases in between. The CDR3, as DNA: TGTGCCATCAGTGAGTCCGGGGGGAATAGCAATCAGCCCCAGCATTTT. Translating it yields CAISESGGNSNQPQHF.

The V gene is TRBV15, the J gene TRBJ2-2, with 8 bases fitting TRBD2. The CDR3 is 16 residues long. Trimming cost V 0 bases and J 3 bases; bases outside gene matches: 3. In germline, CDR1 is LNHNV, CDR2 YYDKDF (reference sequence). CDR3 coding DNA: TGTGCCACCAGCAGAGATCCCGGGGGGGACACCGGGGAGCTGTTTTTT. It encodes CATSRDPGGDTGELFF.

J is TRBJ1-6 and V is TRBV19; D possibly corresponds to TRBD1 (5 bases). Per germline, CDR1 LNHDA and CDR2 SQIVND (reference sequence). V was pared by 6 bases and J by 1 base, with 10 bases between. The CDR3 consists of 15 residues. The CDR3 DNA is TGTGCCAGTAGAAAACAGGTATCCTATAATTCACCCCTCCACTTT. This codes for CASRKQVSYNSPLHF.

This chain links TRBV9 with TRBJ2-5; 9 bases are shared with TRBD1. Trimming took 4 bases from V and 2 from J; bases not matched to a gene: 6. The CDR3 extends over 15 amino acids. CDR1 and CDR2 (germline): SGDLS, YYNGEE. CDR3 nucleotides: TGTGCCAGCAGCCTAGGGACAGGGCATCAAGAGACCCAGTACTTC. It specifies CASSLGTGHQETQYF.

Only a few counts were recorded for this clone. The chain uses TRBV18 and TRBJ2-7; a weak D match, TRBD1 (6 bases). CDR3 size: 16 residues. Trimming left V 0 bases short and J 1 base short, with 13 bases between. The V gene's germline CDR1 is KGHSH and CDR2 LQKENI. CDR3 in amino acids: CASSPPVLQGSYEQYF. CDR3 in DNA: TGTGCCAGCTCACCACCTGTATTACAGGGTTCCTACGAGCAGTACTTC.

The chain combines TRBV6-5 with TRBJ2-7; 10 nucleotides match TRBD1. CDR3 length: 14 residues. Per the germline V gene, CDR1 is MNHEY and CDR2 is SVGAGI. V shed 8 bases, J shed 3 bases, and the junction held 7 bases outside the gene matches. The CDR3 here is CASGSGTGVYEQYF. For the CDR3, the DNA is TGTGCCAGCGGATCCGGGACAGGGGTCTACGAGCAGTACTTC.

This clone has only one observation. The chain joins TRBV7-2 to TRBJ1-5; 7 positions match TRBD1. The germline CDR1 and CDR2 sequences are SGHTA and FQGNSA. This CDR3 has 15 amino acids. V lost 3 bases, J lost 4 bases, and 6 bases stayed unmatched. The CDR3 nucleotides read TGTGCCAGCAGCTTGCGACAGGGTTGGAATCAGCCCCAGCATTTT. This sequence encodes CASSLRQGWNQPQHF.